One sample yielded the 2 T cell receptor beta chains listed below, sequenced in a study of regulatory T cells in long-lasting Graves disease. Through Arm-PCR of CDR3 regions and iRepertoire HTBI primers, TCR beta libraries were built. TCRdb reprocessed the multiplex PCR reads via MiXCR and lists one record per CDR3 protein. This sample has under 250,000 distinct CDR3 sequences, with roughly a fifth found just once. Time point noted: newly diagnosed GD, antithyroid drugs for less than 3 months. PBMCs were the source of the RNA used for TCR sequencing. The source was peripheral blood mononuclear cells (PBMCs), collected at new diagnosis, from a patient treated with antithyroid drugs. These receptors were collected from a female donor with Graves disease.

There are many counts of this clonotype. The J gene is TRBJ1-1, the V gene TRBV6-1; perhaps TRBD1 as D (6 bases). The CDR3 covers 14 residues. Germline CDR1 and CDR2: MNHNS and SASEGT. V was cut by 6 bases and J by 4 bases, with 15 bases left in between. The CDR3 protein is CASRLRGAGTEAFF. CDR3 DNA: TGTGCCAGCAGACTCCGGGGGGCCGGCACTGAAGCTTTCTTT.

This clonotype occurred many times. The chain carries TRBV4-3 and TRBJ2-7; 10 bases are a match to TRBD1. CDR1 and CDR2 (germline): LGHNA, YSLEER. V dropped 1 base and J dropped 4; count of bases not matched to a gene: 4. This CDR3 has 15 residues. The CDR3 sequence is CASSQAGQGIYEQYF. CDR3 nucleotide sequence: TGCGCCAGCAGCCAAGCGGGACAGGGGATTTACGAGCAGTACTTC.